This T cell receptor (beta chain) was identified in a study of Ad26.COV2.S vaccination and SARS-CoV-2 variants. Study information: Enrolled in COV1001, the donor was in the Ad26.COV2.S trial arm, which received the vaccine.

Produced via immunoSEQ multiplex PCR; TCRdb's table is partial and in-frame only. The profile covers around 300,000 clones, with about nine tenths appearing a single time and 5.5% taken by the ten largest. Germline CDR1 reads MDHEN; CDR2 reads SYDVKM. Trimming stripped 7 bases from V and 6 bases from J, with 10 bases between. This CDR3 is 12 amino acids long. Treatment described: approximately 18 received Ad26.COV2.S at low or high dose, single or two shots; 5 received placebo; per-sample allocation not given. It was on day 63 after the first vaccine or placebo injection that samples were taken. Boston provided a donor who was an adult aged 18-55 years.

Sequencing used peripheral blood, obtained in a trial of Ad26.COV2.S vaccine versus placebo. The origin of this receptor is a person between 18 and 59 years old who received the Ad26.COV2.S COVID-19 vaccine or a placebo. The chain links TRBV28 to TRBJ1-5; D remains ambiguous. The CDR3 here is CASNRLGQPQHF. CDR3 coding DNA: TGTGCCAGCAACCGATTGGGTCAGCCCCAGCATTTT. The variable domain in full, with the rest retrieved from reference TRBV28 and TRBJ1-5, is DVKVTQSSRYLVKRTGEKVFLECVQDMDHENMFWYRQDPGLGLRLIYFSYDVKMKEKGDIPEGYSVSREKKERFSLILESASTNQTSMYLCASNRLGQPQHFGDGTRLSIL.